This T cell receptor (beta chain) is from a study of blood T cell repertoires in COVID-19. The ends lost 4 bases at V and 3 bases at J; junction bases unmatched: 4. CDR3 length: 14 residues. Germline values: CDR1 MNHEY, CDR2 SMNVEV (reference sequence). Source study methods: Estimated nucleated cell counts came from reference gene primer amplification. Sequencing was performed with immunoSEQ multiplex PCR; in TCRdb, only in-frame clones are kept and a portion is missing. That table supplies the V and J calls and clone size; D and trimming were determined from the DNA. The data contain approximately 110,000 clones, 86% of them singletons.

The sequence was collected from a human donor in a cohort sampled during active COVID-19. The rearrangement joins TRBV27 to TRBJ2-7, with 9 bases aligning to TRBD1. Sample: peripheral blood. CDR3 in amino acids: CASSSTGGVYEQYF. In DNA form, the CDR3 reads TGTGCCAGCAGTTCTACAGGGGGCGTCTACGAGCAGTACTTC.